The 22 T cell receptor beta chains listed next were all sequenced from one sample in a study of T cells in Graves' hyperthyroidism and ophthalmopathy. RNA transcripts yielded amplified TCR beta CDR3 regions. Initially, a first-round RT-PCR of the TCR CDR3 employed the HTBI primer set. TCRdb reanalysed the multiplex PCR reads using MiXCR and keeps one entry per CDR3 protein. The sample contains about 570,000 distinct CDR3 sequences, less than 15% of which appear only once. Sequencing used blood. Every receptor here comes from a woman between 40 and 55 years old with Graves' hyperthyroidism.

DNA of the CDR3: TGTGCCAGCAGTGTAACCCCTGAAGCCTACAATGAGCAGTTCTTC. Protein product: CASSVTPEAYNEQFF. The chain has TRBV6-1 and TRBJ2-1; no firm D call. Germline loops: CDR1 MNHNS, CDR2 SASEGT. V was pared by 4 bases and J by 2 bases, with 12 bases between. There are 15 residues in the CDR3.

This clonotype was seen just once. CDR3 nucleotide sequence: TGTGCCAGCAGCGAAACGACAGGGGCTAGCACAGATACGCAGTATTTT. This codes for CASSETTGASTDTQYF. The rearrangement links TRBV3-1 to TRBJ2-3; 8 nucleotides match TRBD1. The trim removed 5 bases at V and 0 bases at J, leaving 7 bases unmatched. Per germline, CDR1 LGHDT and CDR2 YNNKEL (reference sequence). The length of the CDR3 is 16 residues.

This chain uses TRBV20-1 with TRBJ2-2; D is ambiguous. The germline gives CDR1 DFQATT, CDR2 SNEGSKA (reference sequence). CDR3 size: 14 residues. V lost 4 bases and J lost 7, with 16 bases in between. CDR3 nucleotides: TGCAGTGCTACTAAAGACTCGTATATCGGGGAGCTGTTTTTT. It codes for CSATKDSYIGELFF.

This clonotype was seen a handful of times. The chain has TRBV24-1 and TRBJ2-2; unclear D gene. V was clipped by 4 bases and J by 1 base, with 9 bases between them. CDR1 and CDR2 from the germline V gene are KGHDR and SFDVKD. The CDR3 is made up of 15 amino acids. CDR3 nucleotide sequence: TGTGCCACCAGTGAGGGCGGTAGGAACACCGGGGAGCTGTTTTTT. Its translation: CATSEGGRNTGELFF.

The chain employs TRBV7-9 and TRBJ1-1, with D tentatively TRBD1 (5 bases). The V gene lost 1 base and the J gene lost 3 bases, with 9 bases spanning the gap. The CDR3 consists of 14 residues. The germline gives CDR1 SEHNR, CDR2 FQNEAQ (reference sequence). As DNA, the CDR3 is TGTGCCAGCAGCTTAGGAGGGGTCTACACTGAAGCTTTCTTT. This codes for CASSLGGVYTEAFF.

V is TRBV19 and J is TRBJ2-1, with D hard to call. The CDR3 extends over 13 amino acids. Germline V gives CDR1 LNHDA, CDR2 SQIVND (reference sequence). V lost 6 bases to trimming and J lost 5 bases, with 11 bases between them. CDR3 loop: CASRWAGHNEQFF. CDR3 sequence (DNA): TGTGCCAGTAGATGGGCAGGCCACAATGAGCAGTTCTTC.

This sequence joins TRBV3-1 and TRBJ1-1, with no clear D. Germline V gene lookup returns CDR1 LGHDT and CDR2 YNNKEL (reference sequence). Deletions cut 3 bases from V and 1 base from J, with 6 bases between. CDR3 length equals 13 residues. The chain's CDR3 is CASSHRQNTEAFF. The CDR3, as DNA: TGTGCCAGCAGCCACCGACAGAACACTGAAGCTTTCTTT.

The rearrangement links TRBV20-1 to TRBJ2-1; 7 bases map to TRBD2. The CDR3 is 15 residues long. The V gene's germline CDR1 is DFQATT and CDR2 SNEGSKA (reference sequence). V shed 3 bases and J 12 bases; nucleotides not matched to a gene: 17. CDR3 region: CSARAGNRGEKGQFF. CDR3 sequence (DNA): TGCAGTGCTAGGGCGGGGAACCGGGGGGAGAAGGGGCAGTTCTTC.

This clonotype was detected ten times or more. This sequence joins TRBV5-1 and TRBJ2-1, with 11 bases identical to TRBD2. Germline V CDR1 and CDR2: SGHRS, YFSETQ. V lost 4 bases to trimming and J lost 7 bases; unmatched junction nucleotides: 4. This CDR3 contains 14 residues. The CDR3 DNA sequence: TGCGCCAGCAGCACGGCTAGCGGGAGGAATGAGCAGTTCTTC. It codes for CASSTASGRNEQFF.

A few counts support this clonotype. The chain employs TRBV7-8 and TRBJ2-7; D gene uncertain. Germline assignment: CDR1 SGHVS and CDR2 FQNEAQ. CDR3 length: 15 residues. Trimming took 6 bases from V and 0 from J, leaving 15 bases between them. For the CDR3, the DNA is TGTGCCAGCAGTTCACCCGGGTCTAGCTCCTACGAGCAGTACTTC. Amino acid sequence: CASSSPGSSSYEQYF.

This clonotype has at least ten counts. V is TRBV4-2 and J is TRBJ2-7; 9 bases match TRBD2. With 0 bases clipped from V and 6 bases from J, the junction kept 6 bases outside the gene matches. The CDR3 is made up of 15 amino acids. In germline, CDR1 is LGHNA, CDR2 YNFKEQ. CDR3 region: CASSQERLAGREQYF. The DNA for the CDR3 is TGTGCCAGCAGCCAAGAACGGCTAGCGGGACGCGAGCAGTACTTC.

This clonotype has only a few counts. The CDR3 DNA reads TGTGCCAGCAGTCACGGGAGTTACACTGAAGCTTTCTTT. Its translation is CASSHGSYTEAFF. This sequence joins TRBV6-5 and TRBJ1-1; the D is unclear. Germline CDR1 and CDR2: MNHEY and SVGAGI. This CDR3 is 13 amino acids long. V gave up 5 bases and J gave up 3 bases, with 10 bases separating them.

This chain links TRBV12-3 or TRBV12-4 with TRBJ1-5; no definite D call. There are 12 residues in the CDR3. V lost 1 base and J lost 6, with 4 bases in between. This CDR3 is CASSLGSQPQHF. The CDR3 DNA follows: TGTGCCAGCAGTTTAGGGAGTCAGCCCCAGCATTTT.

This clonotype has a handful of counts. The rearrangement links TRBV6-5 to TRBJ2-7; D possibly uses TRBD1 or TRBD2 (5 bases each). The V and J ends lost 2 bases and 0 bases respectively, with 14 bases between them. The CDR3 runs to 16 residues. Germline CDR1 and CDR2: MNHEY and SVGAGI. CDR3: CASSYLAGAVSYEQYF. CDR3 nucleotides: TGTGCCAGCAGTTACCTCGCCGGGGCAGTCTCCTACGAGCAGTACTTC.

The genes are TRBV18 and TRBJ2-7, with a weak D call TRBD1 (5 bases). Germline-derived CDR1 and CDR2 are KGHSH and LQKENI. Trimming pared 3 bases from V and 3 bases from J, leaving 18 bases between. CDR3 length: 16 residues. The CDR3 DNA reads as TGTGCCAGCTCACCGCAGACAGCGAATTACGGCTACGAGCAGTACTTC. It is translated as CASSPQTANYGYEQYF.

This clonotype has a count of ten or more. The chain joins TRBV7-9 to TRBJ2-7, with 7 positions matching TRBD1. J was trimmed by 0 bases and V by 5 bases; bases with no gene match: 7. The CDR3 runs to 15 residues. The germline CDR1 and CDR2 sequences are SEHNR and FQNEAQ (reference sequence). CDR3: CASSRWDSFSYEQYF. DNA of the CDR3: TGTGCCAGCAGCCGGTGGGACAGTTTCTCCTACGAGCAGTACTTC. Supplemented by reference TRBV7-9 and TRBJ2-7, the full variable domain reads DTGVSQNPRHKITKRGQNVTFRCDPISEHNRLYWYRQTLGQGPEFLTYFQNEAQLEKSRLLSDRFSAERPKGSFSTLEIQRTEQGDSAMYLCASSRWDSFSYEQYFGPGTRLTVT.

This clonotype was picked up many times. This chain joins TRBV24-1 and TRBJ2-3; 8 positions agree with TRBD2. Trimming removed 5 bases from V and 4 bases from J; junction bases left unmatched: 7. There are 15 residues in the CDR3. Germline V lookup: CDR1 KGHDR, CDR2 SFDVKD. As DNA, the CDR3 is TGTGCCACCAGTGGGAGCGGGAGATTCCCAGATACGCAGTATTTT. Translated, it gives CATSGSGRFPDTQYF.

This clonotype came up many times. V gene TRBV3-1 combines with J gene TRBJ2-1, with 9 bases matching TRBD2. CDR3 size: 17 residues. The ends lost 1 base at V and 3 bases at J; junction bases unmatched: 7. Germline V gene sequence: CDR1 LGHDT, CDR2 YNNKEL (reference sequence). The CDR3 loop is CASSQATGTSLYNEQFF. CDR3 DNA sequence: TGTGCCAGCAGCCAAGCCACCGGGACTAGCCTCTACAATGAGCAGTTCTTC.

This chain uses TRBV12-3 or TRBV12-4 with TRBJ2-7; D may be TRBD2 (7 bases). The CDR3 length is 13 residues. The germline V and J ends were trimmed by 6 bases and 6 bases, with 15 bases remaining between them. The CDR3 region has the DNA TGTGCCAGCAGGACACAGGGAGGGGGCGAGCAGTACTTC. Amino acid sequence: CASRTQGGGEQYF.

Of note for this clonotype: Since the CDR3 does not end with the conserved phenylalanine or tryptophan, this likely comes from a read error. V is TRBV20-1 and J is TRBJ1-1; D is unresolved. CDR3 length: 11 amino acids. Germline V gene sequence: CDR1 DFQATT, CDR2 SNEGSKA (reference sequence). V lost 6 bases and J 7 bases, leaving 12 bases between the germline ends. CDR3 bases: TGCAGTGCGGTCGAAGGTGGTGAAGCTTTCCTT. Its protein is CSAVEGGEAFL.

In its sample, this clonotype was seen many times. The chain is built from TRBV27 and TRBJ1-6; 7 bases match TRBD1. The germline gives CDR1 MNHEY, CDR2 SMNVEV (reference sequence). V lost 7 bases to trimming and J lost 3 bases; unmatched junction nucleotides: 0. This CDR3 region has 13 residues. CDR3 sequence reads: CASTGGYNSPLHF. The CDR3, as DNA: TGTGCCAGCACAGGGGGCTATAATTCACCCCTCCACTTT.

This clonotype was detected ten times or more. This sequence joins TRBV2 and TRBJ1-1, with TRBD1 matching over 7 bases. V shed 3 bases and J 4 bases; nucleotides not matched to a gene: 2. CDR3 length: 13 amino acids. The germline V gene encodes CDR1 SNHLY and CDR2 FYNNEI. In DNA form, the CDR3 reads TGTGCCAGCAGTGAGGCAGGGGGCACTGAAGCTTTCTTT. It specifies CASSEAGGTEAFF.